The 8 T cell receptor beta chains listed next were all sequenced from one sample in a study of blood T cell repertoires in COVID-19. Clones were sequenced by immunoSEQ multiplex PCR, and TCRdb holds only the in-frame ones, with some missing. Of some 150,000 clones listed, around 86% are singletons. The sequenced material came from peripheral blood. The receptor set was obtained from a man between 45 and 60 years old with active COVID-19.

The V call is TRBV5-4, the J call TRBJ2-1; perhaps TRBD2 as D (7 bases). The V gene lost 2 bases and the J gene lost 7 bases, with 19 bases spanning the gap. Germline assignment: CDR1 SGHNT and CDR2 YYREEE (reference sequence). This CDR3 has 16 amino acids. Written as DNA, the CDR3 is TGTGCCAGCAGCTTACCCGGGGGGCGGGGGCTGAATGAGCAGTTCTTC. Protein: CASSLPGGRGLNEQFF.

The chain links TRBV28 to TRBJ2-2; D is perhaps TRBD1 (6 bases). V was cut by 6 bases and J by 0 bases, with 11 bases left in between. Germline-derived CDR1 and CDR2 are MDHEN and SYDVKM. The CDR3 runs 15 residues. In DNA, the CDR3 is TGTGCCAGCAGGGGGGCGCCGCCGAACACCGGGGAGCTGTTTTTT. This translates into CASRGAPPNTGELFF.

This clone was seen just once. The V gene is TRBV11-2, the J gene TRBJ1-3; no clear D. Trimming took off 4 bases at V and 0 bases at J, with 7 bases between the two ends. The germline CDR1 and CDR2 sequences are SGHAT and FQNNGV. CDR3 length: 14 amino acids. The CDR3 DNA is TGTGCCAGCAGCTCGAGGCTCTCTGGAAACACCATATATTTT. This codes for CASSSRLSGNTIYF.

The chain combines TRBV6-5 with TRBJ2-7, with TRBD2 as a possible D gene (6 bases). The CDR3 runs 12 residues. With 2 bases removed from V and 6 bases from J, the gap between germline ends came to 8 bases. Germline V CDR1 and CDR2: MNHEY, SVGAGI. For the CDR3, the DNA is TGTGCCAGCAGTTACGGGGGGTTCGAGCAGTACTTC. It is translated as CASSYGGFEQYF.

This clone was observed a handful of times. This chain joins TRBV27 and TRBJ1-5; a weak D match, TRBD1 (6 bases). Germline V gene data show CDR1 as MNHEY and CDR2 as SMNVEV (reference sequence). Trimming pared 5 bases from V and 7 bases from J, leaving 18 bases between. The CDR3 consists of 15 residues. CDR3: CASSRTGISAQPQHF. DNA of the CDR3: TGTGCCAGCAGTAGAACAGGGATTTCGGCCCAGCCCCAGCATTTT.

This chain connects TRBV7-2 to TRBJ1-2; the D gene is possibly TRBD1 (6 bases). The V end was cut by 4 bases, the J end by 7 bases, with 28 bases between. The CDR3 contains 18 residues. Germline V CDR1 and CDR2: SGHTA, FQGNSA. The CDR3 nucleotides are TGTGCCAGCAGCTCCCAGGGGTTTGACCGACTCTACTCCCGTGGCTACACCTTC. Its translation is CASSSQGFDRLYSRGYTF.

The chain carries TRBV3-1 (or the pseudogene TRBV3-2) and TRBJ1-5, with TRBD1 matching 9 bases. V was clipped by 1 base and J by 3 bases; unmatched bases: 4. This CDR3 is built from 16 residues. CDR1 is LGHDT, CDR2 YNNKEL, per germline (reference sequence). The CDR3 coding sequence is TGTGCCAGCAGCCAAGCCGGGACAGGGAACAATCAGCCCCAGCATTTT. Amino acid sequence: CASSQAGTGNNQPQHF.

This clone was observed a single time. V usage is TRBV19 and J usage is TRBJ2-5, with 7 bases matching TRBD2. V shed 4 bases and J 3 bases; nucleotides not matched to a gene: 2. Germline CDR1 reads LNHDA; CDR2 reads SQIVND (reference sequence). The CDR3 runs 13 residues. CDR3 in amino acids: CASSRGTKETQYF. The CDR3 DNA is TGTGCCAGTAGTAGGGGGACTAAAGAGACCCAGTACTTC.